The source of this T cell receptor (beta chain) is a study of vaccination and CD4 T cells after COVID-19. Study background: SARS-CoV-2 positivity in convalescent patients was established by nasal swab PCR; several had mild and one severe disease.

The assay that was used to sequence DNA from cultured CD4+ T cells was the Oncomine TCR Beta short-read assay. From the PCR reads, TCRdb called clonotypes with MiXCR, one entry per CDR3 protein. The sample contains 15,000 or so distinct CDR3 sequences, about 45% of which appear only once. This clonotype was seen only a few times. What it binds is not known. Stated time point: late sampling 161 to 241 days after vaccination in a few convalescent patients. This sample's treatment: approximately nine-day PBMC culture with coronavirus spike peptide pools or control peptides (ViraFEST assay). There were positive PCR dates ranging from March to December 2020, all predating US Alpha, Beta and Delta variants. Half the growth medium was swapped for new IL-2 medium on days 3 and 7. Germline CDR1 and CDR2: ENHRY and SYGVKD. V was shortened by 1 base and J by 1 base, with 7 bases between the two germline ends. This CDR3 has 14 residues.

Sample: CD4+ T cells from blood, cultured in vitro, taken about 7 months after SARS-CoV-2 vaccination. The source of this sequence is a human donor who had recovered from COVID-19. The chain combines TRBV10-3 with TRBJ1-1; a weak D match, TRBD1 (6 bases). The CDR3 loop is CAISEWGQNTEAFF. CDR3 bases: TGTGCCATCAGTGAGTGGGGGCAGAACACTGAAGCTTTCTTT.